Below, 32 T cell receptor beta chains from the same sample are listed, as sequenced in a study of control samples from healthy donors and cancer patients. Using immunoSEQ multiplex PCR, the repertoire was profiled, and TCRdb retains in-frame clones only, with some absent. Here the sample spans 80,000 to 100,000 clones, roughly 92% being singletons. The sequencing input was blood. These receptors originate from a human donor in good health. The donor label of this sample is uncertain.

The rearrangement joins TRBV6-5 to TRBJ1-1; TRBD1 might be the D (6 bases). CDR1 and CDR2 from the germline V gene are MNHEY and SVGAGI. The V and J ends lost 6 bases and 5 bases respectively, with 19 bases between them. The CDR3 extends over 15 amino acids. The CDR3 DNA follows: TGTGCCAGCAGCATAGACAGGCCGGGTGTGACTGAAGCTTTCTTT. Translated: CASSIDRPGVTEAFF.

V gene TRBV5-4 combines with J gene TRBJ2-3; the D gene is possibly TRBD1 (6 bases). The CDR3 sequence is 14 residues long. Trimming stripped 1 base from V and 2 bases from J, with 8 bases between. The germline CDR1 and CDR2 sequences are SGHNT and YYREEE (reference sequence). CDR3 sequence (DNA): TGTGCCAGCAGCTTGAGGACAGCCACAGATACGCAGTATTTT. Translation: CASSLRTATDTQYF.

The chain couples TRBV4-1 to TRBJ2-3; D is possibly TRBD2 (7 bases). Deletions cut 3 bases from V and 0 bases from J, with 16 bases between. Germline V gene data show CDR1 as MGHRA and CDR2 as YSYEKL. This CDR3 contains 17 residues. CDR3: CASSQRKGGESTDTQYF. The CDR3 DNA reads TGCGCCAGCAGCCAGAGGAAGGGGGGGGAGAGCACAGATACGCAGTATTTT.

V gene TRBV20-1 combines with J gene TRBJ1-6; D call uncertain. Per germline, CDR1 DFQATT and CDR2 SNEGSKA (reference sequence). This CDR3 region has 11 residues. Trimming pared 3 bases from V and 12 bases from J, leaving 9 bases between. The CDR3 loop reads CSASLGGPLHF. CDR3 coding DNA: TGCAGTGCTAGTCTGGGAGGACCCCTCCACTTT.

V and J are TRBV5-1 and TRBJ1-4, with D unclear. The V end lost 3 bases, the J end lost 3 bases, and 9 bases lay between the germline ends. The CDR3 is 14 amino acids. The germline V gene has CDR1 SGHRS and CDR2 YFSETQ. The DNA of the CDR3 is TGCGCCAGCAGCTGGGGAGAGGCTAATGAAAAACTGTTTTTT. Its translation is CASSWGEANEKLFF.

The rearrangement joins TRBV29-1 to TRBJ2-6; D gene ambiguous. Germline assignment: CDR1 SQVTM and CDR2 ANQGSEA. The V and J ends lost 6 bases and 3 bases respectively, with 15 bases between them. The CDR3 has 15 amino acids. The CDR3 DNA follows: TGCAGCGTCGGCATAGGCCAGAGTGGGGCCAACGTCCTGACTTTC. It translates to CSVGIGQSGANVLTF. The variable domain in full, with the rest retrieved from reference TRBV29-1 and TRBJ2-6, is SAVISQKPSRDICQRGTSLTIQCQVDSQVTMMFWYRQQPGQSLTLIATANQGSEATYESGFVIDKFPISRPNLTFSTLTVSNMSPEDSSIYLCSVGIGQSGANVLTFGAGSRLTVL.

The rearrangement uses TRBV11-2 and TRBJ2-7; weak D call: TRBD1 (6 bases). The CDR3 has 15 residues. V dropped 4 bases and J dropped 2 bases, with 15 bases sitting between them. CDR1 is SGHAT, CDR2 FQNNGV, per germline. The CDR3 loop reads CASSSSRGRTYEQYF. In DNA, the CDR3 is TGTGCCAGCAGCTCTTCCAGGGGAAGGACCTACGAGCAGTACTTC.

This rearrangement joins TRBV5-1 to TRBJ1-1, with D possibly being TRBD1 (5 bases). V was trimmed by 4 bases and J by 4 bases, leaving 14 bases between them. CDR1 and CDR2 from the germline V gene are SGHRS and YFSETQ. The CDR3 is made up of 14 amino acids. The CDR3 here is CASSLRAGVTEAFF. The CDR3 bases are TGCGCCAGCAGCCTTAGGGCGGGGGTCACTGAAGCTTTCTTT.

The chain is built from TRBV19 and TRBJ1-1; no firm D call. Germline V gene lookup returns CDR1 LNHDA and CDR2 SQIVND (reference sequence). This CDR3 spans 16 amino acids. The germline V and J ends were trimmed by 5 bases and 0 bases, with 16 bases remaining between them. Here the CDR3 DNA reads TGTGCCAGTAGTCAACCATCAAAAGGTTTGAACACTGAAGCTTTCTTT. This sequence encodes CASSQPSKGLNTEAFF.

The chain employs TRBV12-3 or TRBV12-4 and TRBJ1-2; D uncertain. V lost 6 bases and J lost 7, with 15 bases in between. The CDR3 runs to 13 residues. CDR3 bases: TGTGCCAGCAGCCCAATAAGGGAAAGTGGCTACACCTTC. Protein sequence: CASSPIRESGYTF.

The CDR3 is CASSPRQDTEAFF. The CDR3 DNA follows: TGTGCCAGCAGCCCAAGGCAGGACACTGAAGCTTTCTTT. The chain joins TRBV7-2 to TRBJ1-1; D is ambiguous. Looked up from germline, CDR1 is SGHTA and CDR2 is FQGNSA. The CDR3 is 13 residues long. V lost 5 bases to trimming and J lost 3 bases, with 10 bases between them.

The V gene is TRBV25-1, the J gene TRBJ1-4; 12 bases map to TRBD1. Trimming took 8 bases from V and 5 from J; bases not matched to a gene: 9. This CDR3 comprises 16 residues. The germline V gene has CDR1 MGHDK and CDR2 SYGVNS. CDR3 residues: CASEPGQGAGNEKLFF. CDR3 in DNA: TGTGCCAGCGAACCGGGACAGGGGGCAGGGAATGAAAAACTGTTTTTT.

The V gene is TRBV6-2 or TRBV6-3, the J gene TRBJ1-6, with D uncertain. Germline V gene data show CDR1 as MNHEY and CDR2 as SVGEGT. V shed 2 bases and J shed 8 bases, with 7 bases lying between them. This CDR3 contains 13 residues. The CDR3 DNA reads TGTGCCAGCAGTTACGTCCGGGATTCACCCCTCCACTTT. Translation gives CASSYVRDSPLHF.

The chain is built from TRBV5-4 and TRBJ2-7; the D gene is possibly TRBD2 (6 bases). In germline, CDR1 is SGHNT, CDR2 YYREEE (reference sequence). This CDR3 is built from 16 residues. V was shortened by 2 bases and J by 2 bases, with 17 bases between the two germline ends. CDR3 nucleotides: TGTGCCAGCAGCTTCGACCCCGGGACTGGAACCTACGAGCAGTACTTC. It is translated as CASSFDPGTGTYEQYF.

This chain uses TRBV7-9 with TRBJ1-5; D perhaps matches TRBD1 (5 bases). The CDR3 contains 14 residues. Trimming removed 1 base at V and 7 bases at J, with 11 bases between. Germline V gene sequence: CDR1 SEHNR, CDR2 FQNEAQ (reference sequence). The CDR3 here is CASSLGGDRQPQHF. The CDR3 region has the DNA TGTGCCAGCAGCTTAGGGGGGGACCGCCAGCCCCAGCATTTT.

This rearrangement joins TRBV27 to TRBJ2-2; D not resolved. The V end lost 2 bases, the J end lost 0 bases, and 7 bases lay between the germline ends. CDR3 size: 15 residues. Per germline, CDR1 MNHEY and CDR2 SMNVEV (reference sequence). In nucleotides, the CDR3 is TGTGCCAGCAGTTTAGCGGAACCGAACACCGGGGAGCTGTTTTTT. As protein: CASSLAEPNTGELFF.

The chain employs TRBV6-6 and TRBJ1-2, with a possible D match to TRBD1 (5 bases). Trimming took off 5 bases at V and 4 bases at J, with 14 bases between the two ends. Germline assignment: CDR1 MNHNY and CDR2 SVGAGI (reference sequence). The CDR3 totals 14 residues. In DNA, the CDR3 is TGTGCCAGCAGTACCGGACAACCCCTCTATGGCTACACCTTC. Translated: CASSTGQPLYGYTF.

This chain uses TRBV7-9 with TRBJ1-4; D unclear. Per germline, CDR1 SEHNR and CDR2 FQNEAQ (reference sequence). The ends were cut back, 2 bases at V and 8 bases at J, with 15 bases in the middle. The CDR3 loop spans 15 amino acids. CDR3 nucleotide sequence: TGTGCCAGCAGCTTACGGGCCGACCAGACCGAAAAACTGTTTTTT. Residues: CASSLRADQTEKLFF.

The rearrangement uses TRBV4-1 and TRBJ2-2; the D call may be TRBD1 or TRBD2 (6 bases each). CDR1 MGHRA and CDR2 YSYEKL come from the germline V gene. CDR3 length equals 16 residues. The V end lost 0 bases, the J end lost 5 bases, and 13 bases lay between the germline ends. CDR3: CASSQDDRGVTGELFF. The CDR3 DNA reads as TGCGCCAGCAGCCAAGATGATAGGGGGGTAACCGGGGAGCTGTTTTTT.

The chain recombines TRBV7-3 with TRBJ2-7, with 13 bases that match TRBD2. CDR1 and CDR2 from the germline V gene are SGHTA and FQGTGA. The CDR3 totals 15 residues. V shed 2 bases, J shed 3 bases, and the junction held 1 base outside the gene matches. This chain's CDR3 is CASSLGLAGVYEQYF. In DNA, the CDR3 is TGTGCCAGCAGCTTAGGACTAGCGGGGGTCTACGAGCAGTACTTC. The full variable domain, its missing parts supplied by reference TRBV7-3 and TRBJ2-7, is GAGVSQTPSNKVTEKGKYVELRCDPISGHTALYWYRQSLGQGPEFLIYFQGTGAADDSGLPNDRFFAVRPEGSVSTLKIQRTERGDSAVYLCASSLGLAGVYEQYFGPGTRLTVT.

The chain combines TRBV28 with TRBJ1-3; D perhaps matches TRBD1 (5 bases). The CDR3 is 14 residues long. Trimming took off 5 bases at V and 0 bases at J, with 8 bases between the two ends. Germline lookup yields CDR1 MDHEN and CDR2 SYDVKM. The CDR3 loop reads CASSDSRSGNTIYF. The CDR3, as DNA: TGTGCCAGCAGTGACAGTCGCTCTGGAAACACCATATATTTT. Using reference TRBV28 and TRBJ1-3 for the parts outside the CDR3, the full variable domain is DVKVTQSSRYLVKRTGEKVFLECVQDMDHENMFWYRQDPGLGLRLIYFSYDVKMKEKGDIPEGYSVSREKKERFSLILESASTNQTSMYLCASSDSRSGNTIYFGEGSWLTVV.

V gene TRBV28 combines with J gene TRBJ2-1, with D perhaps TRBD2 (6 bases). V was trimmed by 1 base and J by 3 bases, leaving 10 bases between them. This CDR3 contains 15 residues. The V gene's germline CDR1 is MDHEN and CDR2 SYDVKM. DNA of the CDR3: TGTGCCAGCAGTTTATCGGGGGAAAACTACAATGAGCAGTTCTTC. It codes for CASSLSGENYNEQFF. Looking up the rest from reference TRBV28 and TRBJ2-1 gives the full variable domain: DVKVTQSSRYLVKRTGEKVFLECVQDMDHENMFWYRQDPGLGLRLIYFSYDVKMKEKGDIPEGYSVSREKKERFSLILESASTNQTSMYLCASSLSGENYNEQFFGPGTRLTVL.

The J gene is TRBJ1-1, the V gene TRBV27, with 9 bases aligning to TRBD1. Per the germline V gene, CDR1 is MNHEY and CDR2 is SMNVEV (reference sequence). V trimming: 4 bases; J trimming: 9 bases; junction bases outside the gene matches: 3. The CDR3 is 12 amino acids. The CDR3 is CASSSTGGKAFF. The CDR3 region has the DNA TGTGCCAGCAGTTCTACAGGGGGCAAAGCTTTCTTT.

This chain joins TRBV18 and TRBJ2-7, with 7 bases aligning to TRBD1. The CDR3 consists of 19 residues. Trimming took 2 bases from V and 4 from J; bases not matched to a gene: 20. The germline V gene has CDR1 KGHSH and CDR2 LQKENI. In DNA, the CDR3 is TGTGCCAGCTCACCAATATACGTGACAGGGAATTCCCCCGGGTACGAGCAGTACTTC. It codes for CASSPIYVTGNSPGYEQYF.

Only one count was recorded for this clone. The chain carries TRBV11-2 and TRBJ2-2; a weak D match, TRBD1 (5 bases). Germline V gene sequence: CDR1 SGHAT, CDR2 FQNNGV. The CDR3 consists of 15 residues. V lost 4 bases to trimming and J lost 1 base, with 10 bases between them. CDR3 loop: CASSSRGGNTGELFF. DNA of the CDR3: TGTGCCAGCAGCTCAAGGGGCGGGAACACCGGGGAGCTGTTTTTT.

A single count supports this clone. The chain couples TRBV12-5 to TRBJ1-2; D is unresolved. There are 14 residues in the CDR3. The germline V gene encodes CDR1 LGHNT and CDR2 FRNRAP. The ends were cut back, 10 bases at V and 4 bases at J, with 19 bases in the middle. CDR3 bases: TGTGCTACGGGGAGTGACTATGAGGTCTATGGCTACACCTTC. It specifies CATGSDYEVYGYTF.

This sequence joins TRBV3-1 (or the pseudogene TRBV3-2) and TRBJ1-2; 9 bases agree with TRBD1. Trimming removed 5 bases from V and 5 bases from J; junction bases left unmatched: 6. Germline assignment: CDR1 LGHDT and CDR2 YNNKEL (reference sequence). This CDR3 comprises 14 residues. The chain's CDR3 is CASSFRDREYGYTF. The CDR3 DNA follows: TGTGCCAGCAGCTTTCGGGACAGGGAGTATGGCTACACCTTC.

CDR3 in DNA: TGTGCCAGCAGCCAAGGACGCAATCAGCCCCAGCATTTT. Translation: CASSQGRNQPQHF. The genes are TRBV3-1 (or the pseudogene TRBV3-2) and TRBJ1-5, with D hard to call. With 1 base removed from V and 2 bases from J, the gap between germline ends came to 3 bases. Germline values: CDR1 LGHDT, CDR2 YNNKEL (reference sequence). The CDR3 length is 13 residues.

V is TRBV19 and J is TRBJ1-3; 7 bases fit TRBD1. V was clipped by 4 bases and J by 2 bases; unmatched bases: 5. Germline V gives CDR1 LNHDA, CDR2 SQIVND (reference sequence). The CDR3 spans 15 residues. The CDR3 sequence: CASSTEGAPGNTIYF. CDR3 in DNA: TGTGCCAGTAGTACCGAGGGGGCCCCTGGAAACACCATATATTTT.

The gene calls are TRBV7-2 and TRBJ1-6; 8 nucleotides align to TRBD1. The CDR3 extends over 14 amino acids. The germline V gene has CDR1 SGHTA and CDR2 FQGNSA. V was pared by 5 bases and J by 5 bases, with 2 bases of the junction left unmatched. The CDR3 DNA is TGTGCCAGCAGCGGGACAGGAGATAATTCACCCCTCCACTTT. It is translated as CASSGTGDNSPLHF.

This sequence joins TRBV6-6 and TRBJ1-5; D not resolved. Per the germline V gene, CDR1 is MNHNY and CDR2 is SVGAGI (reference sequence). The CDR3 has 14 amino acids. Trimming pared 4 bases from V and 6 bases from J, leaving 13 bases between. The CDR3 DNA follows: TGTGCCAGCAGTTTCGGCTCTGAGGGTCAGCCCCAGCATTTT. This codes for CASSFGSEGQPQHF.

V usage is TRBV11-2 and J usage is TRBJ2-5, with TRBD2 matching 9 bases. This CDR3 has 17 amino acids. After removal of 1 base from V and 1 base from J, the junction contained 7 bases not matched to a gene. Germline lookup yields CDR1 SGHAT and CDR2 FQNNGV. The CDR3 loop is CASSLVRRGGLQETQYF. DNA for the CDR3: TGTGCCAGCAGCTTAGTTCGGCGGGGGGGCCTCCAAGAGACCCAGTACTTC.